One and the same sample provided the 24 T cell receptor beta chains below, sequenced in a study of persistence of HIV-infected CD4 T cells. This was the immunoSEQ version 4 assay in survey mode. The table came from immunoSEQ multiplex PCR; TCRdb's copy has only in-frame clones and leaves some out. The sample has more than 30,000 clones, about 91% seen once; the top ten hold approximately 1.2%. No antigens are known for them. Anti-CD3/anti-CD28 beads served as a nonspecific positive control stimulus. Responding CD4+ T cells were sorted by upregulation of both CD40 ligand and CD69. The material was CD4+ T cells sorted from PBMCs after approximately 20-hour stimulation, obtained from a patient who received antiretroviral therapy. All receptors derive from an adult man with HIV who was CMV-seropositive.

The chain couples TRBV27 to TRBJ1-5; D perhaps matches TRBD1 (6 bases). The CDR3 spans 15 residues. Germline V CDR1 and CDR2: MNHEY, SMNVEV (reference sequence). Between the trimmed V and J ends, which lost 3 bases and 0 bases, there was a span of 9 bases. CDR3 coding DNA: TGTGCCAGCAGTTTCCAGGGGTATAGCAATCAGCCCCAGCATTTT. Translated, it gives CASSFQGYSNQPQHF.

A few counts support this clone. The chain couples TRBV11-3 to TRBJ1-1; D is ambiguous. This CDR3 contains 12 residues. Per germline, CDR1 SGHNT and CDR2 YENEEA. V lost 10 bases to trimming and J lost 0 bases, with 9 bases between them. This CDR3 reads CANSKVNTEAFF. The DNA of the CDR3 is TGTGCCAACTCGAAAGTGAACACTGAAGCTTTCTTT.

The chain is built from TRBV11-3 and TRBJ2-1; TRBD2 agrees at 9 bases. Germline V gives CDR1 SGHNT, CDR2 YENEEA. The CDR3 sequence is 15 residues long. Trimming removed 1 base from V and 4 bases from J; junction bases left unmatched: 2. CDR3 sequence reads: CASSLVSGGYNEQFF. CDR3 nucleotide sequence: TGTGCCAGCAGCTTAGTTAGCGGGGGTTACAATGAGCAGTTCTTC.

The chain joins TRBV20-1 to TRBJ1-3; weak D call: TRBD1 (5 bases). The CDR3 has 13 amino acids. Germline V lookup: CDR1 DFQATT, CDR2 SNEGSKA (reference sequence). The V end was cut by 3 bases, the J end by 7 bases, with 13 bases between. CDR3 DNA sequence: TGCAGTGCTAGTTGGCCTAAGGGGAACACCATATATTTT. Residues: CSASWPKGNTIYF.

The chain links TRBV6-5 to TRBJ2-7; 7 nucleotides match TRBD1. In germline, CDR1 is MNHEY, CDR2 SVGAGI. The CDR3 length is 15 residues. The V segment lost 8 bases and the J segment 3 bases; nucleotides outside the gene matches: 13. CDR3 in DNA: TGTGCCAGCCGCAATCGATTCAGGGGGATCTACGAGCAGTACTTC. This gives the protein CASRNRFRGIYEQYF.

This clone was found once. The chain employs TRBV25-1 and TRBJ1-2, with D unclear. This CDR3 has 12 residues. The V gene's germline CDR1 is MGHDK and CDR2 SYGVNS. V lost 6 bases and J 3 bases, leaving 8 bases between the germline ends. The CDR3 sequence is CASRMDHYGYTF. Here the CDR3 DNA reads TGTGCCAGCAGGATGGACCACTATGGCTACACCTTC.

The V gene is TRBV25-1, the J gene TRBJ1-2, with D maybe TRBD1 (6 bases). Germline V gene sequence: CDR1 MGHDK, CDR2 SYGVNS. The CDR3 runs to 13 residues. Trimming stripped 4 bases from V and 8 bases from J, with 14 bases between. The CDR3 DNA follows: TGTGCCAGCAGTGCCCCAAGGGGGGGCGGCTACACCTTC. The encoded protein is CASSAPRGGGYTF.

V gene TRBV7-2 combines with J gene TRBJ1-1; unclear D gene. In germline, CDR1 is SGHTA, CDR2 FQGNSA. Trimming removed 1 base from V and 0 bases from J, with 6 bases in between. The CDR3 is made up of 14 amino acids. The CDR3: CASSLGAMNTEAFF. The CDR3 nucleotides read TGTGCCAGCAGCTTAGGGGCGATGAACACTGAAGCTTTCTTT. Using reference TRBV7-2 and TRBJ1-1 for the parts outside the CDR3, the full variable domain is GAGVSQSPSNKVTEKGKDVELRCDPISGHTALYWYRQSLGQGLEFLIYFQGNSAPDKSGLPSDRFSAERTGGSVSTLTIQRTQQEDSAVYLCASSLGAMNTEAFFGQGTRLTVV.

The V and J genes are TRBV20-1 and TRBJ2-1; D may correspond to TRBD1 or TRBD2 (5 bases each). CDR1 is DFQATT, CDR2 SNEGSKA, per germline (reference sequence). The CDR3 consists of 11 residues. V gave up 5 bases and J gave up 6 bases, with 8 bases separating them. CDR3 residues: CSAWGSNEQFF. The CDR3 nucleotides read TGCAGTGCTTGGGGGTCCAATGAGCAGTTCTTC.

This sequence joins TRBV5-6 and TRBJ2-7; no clear D gene. The V gene's germline CDR1 is SGHDT and CDR2 YYEEEE. V lost 4 bases and J lost 1, with 12 bases in between. This CDR3 contains 14 residues. The CDR3 sequence is CASSPTRLSYEQYF. CDR3 bases: TGTGCCAGCAGCCCAACCCGGCTGTCCTACGAGCAGTACTTC.

The chain joins TRBV20-1 to TRBJ2-7; 7 nucleotides agree with TRBD1. The CDR3 consists of 11 residues. The ends lost 7 bases at V and 4 bases at J; junction bases unmatched: 4. Per the germline V gene, CDR1 is DFQATT and CDR2 is SNEGSKA (reference sequence). CDR3 DNA: TGCAGTGTCTCCAGGGGGTACGAGCAGTACTTC. Its protein is CSVSRGYEQYF.

This clone has a handful of counts. This chain connects TRBV23-1 to TRBJ2-7, with D unresolved. TRBV23-1 is an open reading frame, and its role is uncertain. This CDR3 region has 9 residues. V was pared by 10 bases and J by 6 bases, with 7 bases between. The CDR3 loop reads CAKTCEQYF. Here the CDR3 DNA reads TGCGCCAAAACATGCGAGCAGTACTTC.

The V and J genes are TRBV10-3 and TRBJ1-1; D may be TRBD1 (6 bases). Between the trimmed V and J ends, which lost 4 bases and 3 bases, there was a span of 9 bases. The CDR3 totals 13 residues. Germline lookup yields CDR1 ENHRY and CDR2 SYGVKD. Here the CDR3 reads CAISGRGDTEAFF. The DNA for the CDR3 is TGTGCCATCAGTGGGAGGGGGGACACTGAAGCTTTCTTT.

The chain joins TRBV9 to TRBJ1-4; 8 bases map to TRBD1. The length of the CDR3 is 14 residues. The germline V gene has CDR1 SGDLS and CDR2 YYNGEE. Trimming took 0 bases from V and 5 from J; bases not matched to a gene: 0. The CDR3 region has the DNA TGTGCCAGCAGCGTAGGGGACAGGAATGAAAAACTGTTTTTT. It encodes CASSVGDRNEKLFF. The complete variable domain, with remaining parts taken from reference TRBV9 and TRBJ1-4, reads DSGVTQTPKHLITATGQRVTLRCSPRSGDLSVYWYQQSLDQGLQFLIQYYNGEERAKGNILERFSAQQFPDLHSELNLSSLELGDSALYFCASSVGDRNEKLFFGSGTQLSVL.

This chain links TRBV15 with TRBJ1-1; 12 nucleotides match TRBD1. The CDR3 extends over 18 amino acids. Germline V lookup: CDR1 LNHNV, CDR2 YYDKDF (reference sequence). The junction had 11 bases not matched to a gene; V was cut back by 1 base and J by 5 bases. This CDR3 reads CATSRARGTGGTGTEAFF. The CDR3 DNA reads as TGTGCCACCAGCAGAGCCCGGGGGACAGGGGGCACAGGGACTGAAGCTTTCTTT.

The chain couples TRBV18 to TRBJ1-5; D is unclear. Germline V gene sequence: CDR1 KGHSH, CDR2 LQKENI. The CDR3 totals 13 residues. Trimming took 2 bases from V and 1 from J, leaving 3 bases between them. In nucleotides, the CDR3 is TGTGCCAGCTCACCAGAGAGCAATCAGCCCCAGCATTTT. Residues: CASSPESNQPQHF.

The chain recombines TRBV25-1 with TRBJ2-5; TRBD2 might be the D (6 bases). The CDR3 extends over 16 amino acids. V shed 4 bases and J shed 1 base, with 16 bases lying between them. Germline CDR1 is MGHDK and CDR2 is SYGVNS. CDR3 loop: CASSVRMAGIQETQYF. CDR3 coding DNA: TGTGCCAGCAGTGTCCGAATGGCGGGGATCCAAGAGACCCAGTACTTC.

The rearrangement uses TRBV6-1 and TRBJ1-5; D perhaps matches TRBD1 (5 bases). CDR3 length equals 14 residues. Germline V gives CDR1 MNHNS, CDR2 SASEGT. Between the trimmed V and J ends, which lost 5 bases and 0 bases, there was a span of 8 bases. The CDR3 loop reads CASSQTDSNQPQHF. Written as DNA, the CDR3 is TGTGCCAGCAGTCAGACAGATAGCAATCAGCCCCAGCATTTT.

The V and J genes are TRBV10-1 and TRBJ2-3, with 13 bases matching TRBD2. The germline gives CDR1 WNHNN, CDR2 SYGVQD (reference sequence). CDR3 size: 15 residues. The junction had 5 bases not matched to a gene; V was cut back by 6 bases and J by 5 bases. The CDR3 region has the DNA TGCGCCAGCAGAACCGGGACTAGCGGGGAAGATACGCAGTATTTT. Amino acid sequence: CASRTGTSGEDTQYF.

This sequence joins TRBV3-1 (or the pseudogene TRBV3-2) and TRBJ2-4; D ambiguous. Germline CDR1 and CDR2: LGHDT and YNNKEL (reference sequence). V lost 4 bases, J lost 0 bases, and 10 bases lay in between. CDR3 length: 15 amino acids. DNA of the CDR3: TGTGCCAGCAGCCTCGGGCAACTAGCCAAAAACATTCAGTACTTC. It translates to CASSLGQLAKNIQYF.

The genes are TRBV6-5 and TRBJ2-7; 11 bases map to TRBD1. The CDR3 is 15 amino acids. V lost 6 bases to trimming and J lost 6 bases; unmatched junction nucleotides: 10. The V gene's germline CDR1 is MNHEY and CDR2 SVGAGI. CDR3 sequence (DNA): TGTGCCAGCAGGTTCGTGGGGACAGGGGGACCCGAGCAGTACTTC. Its protein is CASRFVGTGGPEQYF.

The V call is TRBV2, the J call TRBJ1-4; D gene ambiguous. This CDR3 comprises 13 residues. V shed 7 bases and J shed 8 bases, with 14 bases lying between them. The germline CDR1 and CDR2 sequences are SNHLY and FYNNEI. CDR3 nucleotides: TGTGCCAGCATCCTAGGGAGGCGGGAAAAACTGTTTTTT. Translating it yields CASILGRREKLFF.

The V and J genes are TRBV29-1 and TRBJ2-2; 7 bases align to TRBD2. The ends lost 4 bases at V and 0 bases at J; junction bases unmatched: 2. This CDR3 region has 14 residues. Germline CDR1 is SQVTM and CDR2 is ANQGSEA. CDR3 nucleotide sequence: TGCAGCGTTGCCAGCGGGGCGAACACCGGGGAGCTGTTTTTT. Translating gives CSVASGANTGELFF.

V gene TRBV7-2 combines with J gene TRBJ2-1; 8 bases fit TRBD2. Germline V gene lookup returns CDR1 SGHTA and CDR2 FQGNSA. This CDR3 contains 16 residues. V gave up 2 bases and J gave up 3 bases; unmatched junction bases: 6. This chain's CDR3 is CASSLSGGVFYNEQFF. In DNA, the CDR3 is TGTGCCAGCAGCTTATCGGGAGGGGTTTTCTACAATGAGCAGTTCTTC.